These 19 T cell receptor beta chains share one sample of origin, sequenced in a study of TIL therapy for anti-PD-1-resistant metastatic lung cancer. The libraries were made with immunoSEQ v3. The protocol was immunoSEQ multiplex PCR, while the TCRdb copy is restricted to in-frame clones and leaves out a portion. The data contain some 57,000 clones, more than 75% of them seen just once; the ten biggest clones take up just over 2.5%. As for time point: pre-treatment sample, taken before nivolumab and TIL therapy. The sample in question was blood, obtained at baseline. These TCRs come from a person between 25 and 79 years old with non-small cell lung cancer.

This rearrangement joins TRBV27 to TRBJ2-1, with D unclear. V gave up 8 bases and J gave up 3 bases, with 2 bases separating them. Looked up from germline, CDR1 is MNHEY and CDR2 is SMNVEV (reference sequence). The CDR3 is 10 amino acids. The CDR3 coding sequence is TGTGCCAGCGGCTACAATGAGCAGTTCTTC. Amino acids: CASGYNEQFF.

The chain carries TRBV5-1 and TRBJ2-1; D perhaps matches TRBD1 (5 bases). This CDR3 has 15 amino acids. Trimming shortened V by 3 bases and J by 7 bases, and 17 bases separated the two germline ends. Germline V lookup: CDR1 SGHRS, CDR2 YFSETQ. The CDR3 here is CASSWPERDRNEQFF. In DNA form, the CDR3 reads TGCGCCAGCAGCTGGCCAGAACGTGACAGAAATGAGCAGTTCTTC.

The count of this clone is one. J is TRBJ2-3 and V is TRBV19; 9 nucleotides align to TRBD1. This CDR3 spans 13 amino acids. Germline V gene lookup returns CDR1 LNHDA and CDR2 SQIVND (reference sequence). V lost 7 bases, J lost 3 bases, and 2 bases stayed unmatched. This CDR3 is CASNRGRTDTQYF. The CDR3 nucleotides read TGTGCCAGTAACAGGGGGCGGACAGATACGCAGTATTTT. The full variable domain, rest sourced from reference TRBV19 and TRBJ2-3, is DGGITQSPKYLFRKEGQNVTLSCEQNLNHDAMYWYRQDPGQGLRLIYYSQIVNDFQKGDIAEGYSVSREKKESFPLTVTSAQKNPTAFYLCASNRGRTDTQYFGPGTRLTVL.

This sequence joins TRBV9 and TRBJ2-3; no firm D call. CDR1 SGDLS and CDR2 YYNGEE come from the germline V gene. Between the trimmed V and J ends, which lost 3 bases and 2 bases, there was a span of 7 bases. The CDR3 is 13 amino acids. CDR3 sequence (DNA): TGTGCCAGCAGCGCCAACCCCACAGATACGCAGTATTTT. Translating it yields CASSANPTDTQYF.

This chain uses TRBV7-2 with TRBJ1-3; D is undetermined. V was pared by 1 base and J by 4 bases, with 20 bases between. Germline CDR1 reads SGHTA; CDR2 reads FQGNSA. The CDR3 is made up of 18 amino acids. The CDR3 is CASSLGGYRGLSGNTIYF. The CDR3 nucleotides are TGTGCCAGCAGCTTAGGGGGATACCGCGGACTTAGCGGAAACACCATATATTTT.

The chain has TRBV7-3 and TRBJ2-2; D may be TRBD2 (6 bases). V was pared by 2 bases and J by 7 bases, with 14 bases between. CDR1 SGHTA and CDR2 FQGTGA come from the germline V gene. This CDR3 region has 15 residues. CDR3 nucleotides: TGTGCCAGCAGCTTATCTACTAGCATGGGCGGGGAGCTGTTTTTT. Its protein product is CASSLSTSMGGELFF.

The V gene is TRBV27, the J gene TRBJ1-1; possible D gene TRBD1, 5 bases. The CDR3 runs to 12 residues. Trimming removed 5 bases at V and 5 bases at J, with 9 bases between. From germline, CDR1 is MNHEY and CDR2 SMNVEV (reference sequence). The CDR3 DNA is TGTGCCAGCAGTCAAGGGGAGACTGAAGCTTTCTTT. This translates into CASSQGETEAFF.

The CDR3 here is CASSRLVSEQYF. CDR3 nucleotides: TGTGCCAGCAGCCGCCTAGTATCCGAGCAGTACTTC. The rearrangement links TRBV7-9 to TRBJ2-7; D is ambiguous. CDR3 length equals 12 residues. Germline values: CDR1 SEHNR, CDR2 FQNEAQ (reference sequence). V lost 5 bases to trimming and J lost 6 bases, with 11 bases between them.

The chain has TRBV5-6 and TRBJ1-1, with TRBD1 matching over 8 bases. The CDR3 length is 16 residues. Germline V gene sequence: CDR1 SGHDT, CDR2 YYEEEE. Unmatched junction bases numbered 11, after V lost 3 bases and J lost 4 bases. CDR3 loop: CASSWDRRFSFTEAFF. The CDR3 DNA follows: TGTGCCAGCAGCTGGGACAGGCGATTCAGCTTCACTGAAGCTTTCTTT.

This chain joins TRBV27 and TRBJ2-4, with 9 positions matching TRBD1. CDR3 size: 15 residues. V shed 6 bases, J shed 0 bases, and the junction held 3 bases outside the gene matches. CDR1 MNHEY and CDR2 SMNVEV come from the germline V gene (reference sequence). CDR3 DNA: TGTGCCAGCAGCCGGACAGGGGAAGCCAAAAACATTCAGTACTTC. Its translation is CASSRTGEAKNIQYF.

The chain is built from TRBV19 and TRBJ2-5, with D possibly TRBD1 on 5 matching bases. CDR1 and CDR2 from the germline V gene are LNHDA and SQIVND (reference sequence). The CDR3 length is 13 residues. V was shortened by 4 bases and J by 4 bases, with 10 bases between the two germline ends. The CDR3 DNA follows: TGTGCCAGTAGTAAGGGGTACCGAGAGACCCAGTACTTC. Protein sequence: CASSKGYRETQYF.

As DNA, the CDR3 is TGTGCCAGCAGCTTTACAGGTGAGAACACTGAAGCTTTCTTT. Translation: CASSFTGENTEAFF. This chain joins TRBV9 and TRBJ1-1, with D tentatively TRBD1 (5 bases). Per germline, CDR1 SGDLS and CDR2 YYNGEE. The CDR3 loop spans 14 amino acids. With 4 bases removed from V and 1 base from J, the gap between germline ends came to 11 bases.

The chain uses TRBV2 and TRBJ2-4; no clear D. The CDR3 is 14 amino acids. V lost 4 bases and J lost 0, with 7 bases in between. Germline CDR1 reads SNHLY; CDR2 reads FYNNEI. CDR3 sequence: CASSADLAKNIQYF. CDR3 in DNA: TGTGCCAGCAGTGCTGACTTAGCCAAAAACATTCAGTACTTC.

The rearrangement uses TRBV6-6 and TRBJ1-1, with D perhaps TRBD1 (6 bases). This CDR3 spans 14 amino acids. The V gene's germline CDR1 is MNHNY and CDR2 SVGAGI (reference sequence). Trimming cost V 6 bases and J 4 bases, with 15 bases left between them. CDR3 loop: CASSPGGGVTEAFF. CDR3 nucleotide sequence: TGTGCCAGCAGCCCTGGGGGCGGGGTCACTGAAGCTTTCTTT.

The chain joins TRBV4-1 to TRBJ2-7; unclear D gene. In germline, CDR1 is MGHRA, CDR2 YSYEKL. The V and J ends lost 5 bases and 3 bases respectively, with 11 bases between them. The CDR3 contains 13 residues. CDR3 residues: CASSERASYEQYF. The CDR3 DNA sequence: TGCGCCAGCAGCGAGAGAGCTAGCTACGAGCAGTACTTC.

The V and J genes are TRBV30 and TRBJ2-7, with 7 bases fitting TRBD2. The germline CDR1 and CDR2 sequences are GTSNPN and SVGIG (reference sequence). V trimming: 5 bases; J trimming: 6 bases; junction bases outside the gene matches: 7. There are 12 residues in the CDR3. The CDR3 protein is CAWSLGGPEQYF. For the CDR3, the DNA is TGTGCCTGGTCCTTGGGAGGGCCCGAGCAGTACTTC.

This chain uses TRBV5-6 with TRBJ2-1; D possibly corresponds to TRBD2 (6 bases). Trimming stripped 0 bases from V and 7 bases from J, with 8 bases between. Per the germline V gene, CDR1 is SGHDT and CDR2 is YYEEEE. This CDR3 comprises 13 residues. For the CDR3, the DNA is TGTGCCAGCAGCTTGGAACTAGCTAATGAGCAGTTCTTC. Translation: CASSLELANEQFF. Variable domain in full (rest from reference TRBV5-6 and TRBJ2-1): DAGVTQSPTHLIKTRGQQVTLRCSPKSGHDTVSWYQQALGQGPQFIFQYYEEEERQRGNFPDRFSGHQFPNYSSELNVNALLLGDSALYLCASSLELANEQFFGPGTRLTVL.

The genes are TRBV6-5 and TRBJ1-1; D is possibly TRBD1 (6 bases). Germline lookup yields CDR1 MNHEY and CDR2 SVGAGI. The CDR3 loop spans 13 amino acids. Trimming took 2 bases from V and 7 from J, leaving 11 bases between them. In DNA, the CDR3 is TGTGCCAGCAGTTACGTGGACAGCCTTGAAGCTTTCTTT. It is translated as CASSYVDSLEAFF.

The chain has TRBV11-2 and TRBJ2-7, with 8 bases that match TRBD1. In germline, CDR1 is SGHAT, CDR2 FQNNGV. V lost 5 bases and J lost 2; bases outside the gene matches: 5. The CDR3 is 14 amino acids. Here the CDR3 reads CASSNLRGPYEQYF. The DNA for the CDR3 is TGTGCCAGCAGCAACCTCAGGGGGCCCTACGAGCAGTACTTC.